The rows below give T cell receptor beta chains drawn from one sample of a study of blood T cells in healthy people across ages. TCRdb used MiXCR to reprocess the 5' RACE reads, holding one entry per CDR3 protein. Here the sample spans some 1,000,000 distinct CDR3 sequences, about 25% being singletons. This sample was also put to use in a study of T cells of mothers and their children.

Sequencing used blood. The receptor set was obtained from a girl aged 2 to 10 in good health. Both conserved end residues are part of each CDR3. The D gene is left open where the match is weak. A clone size is listed for some rows: how often the clone was seen (once, few, many), or a class if it is expanded.

V gene: TRBV29-1
D gene: .
J gene: TRBJ1-1
clone size: few
CDR3 DNA: TGCAGCGTTGGATCCCTCTGGGTTAACACTGAAGCTTTCTTT
CDR3 protein: CSVGSLWVNTEAFF

V gene: TRBV20-1
D gene: .
J gene: TRBJ2-7
clone size: .
CDR3 DNA: TGCAGTGCTAGATCCCTGGTGAGGCAAGAGCAGTACTTC
CDR3 protein: CSARSLVRQEQYF

V gene: TRBV6-1
D gene: .
J gene: TRBJ1-2
clone size: .
CDR3 DNA: TGTGCCAGCAGCCCGGACAGCCTCGACCTTAACTATGGCTACACCTTC
CDR3 protein: CASSPDSLDLNYGYTF

V gene: TRBV24-1
D gene: .
J gene: TRBJ2-3
clone size: .
CDR3 DNA: TGTGCCACCAGTGATTCGCGGGACATCCTAGCAGATACGCAGTATTTT
CDR3 protein: CATSDSRDILADTQYF

V gene: TRBV2
D gene: .
J gene: TRBJ2-5
clone size: few
CDR3 DNA: TGTGCCAGCAGTTCCGGCCTCATGACTAGTCGCGAGACCCAGTACTTC
CDR3 protein: CASSSGLMTSRETQYF

V gene: TRBV12-3/TRBV12-4
D gene: TRBD2
J gene: TRBJ2-3
clone size: .
CDR3 DNA: TGTGCCAGCAGGCGGACTAGCGGGATGGGTCGTAGCACAGATACGCGGTGTTTT
CDR3 protein: CASRRTSGMGRSTDTRCF

V gene: TRBV6-5
D gene: .
J gene: TRBJ1-2
clone size: .
CDR3 DNA: TGTGCCAGCAGTCCCCCAGGGTCAGGTGGCTACACCTTC
CDR3 protein: CASSPPGSGGYTF

V gene: TRBV28
D gene: .
J gene: TRBJ1-1
clone size: .
CDR3 DNA: TGTGCCAGCAGTTTAAGAGAGGTGGGAGCTTTCTTT
CDR3 protein: CASSLREVGAFF

V gene: TRBV29-1
D gene: .
J gene: TRBJ1-2
clone size: .
CDR3 DNA: TGCAGCGTTGGTGGAAGGGCCCGGAGCTATGGCTACACCTTC
CDR3 protein: CSVGGRARSYGYTF

V gene: TRBV5-1
D gene: .
J gene: TRBJ2-5
clone size: few
CDR3 DNA: TGCGCCAGCAGCTTACCGCTCTCTGGAAAGACCCAGTACTTC
CDR3 protein: CASSLPLSGKTQYF

V gene: TRBV7-2
D gene: .
J gene: TRBJ1-5
clone size: .
CDR3 DNA: TGTGCCAGCGGGTATTCGGGGGAGCAGCCCCAGCATTTT
CDR3 protein: CASGYSGEQPQHF

V gene: TRBV7-7
D gene: .
J gene: TRBJ2-1
clone size: .
CDR3 DNA: TGTGCTAGCAGCTCTGGCAGGGAGCTACCGATAAATGAGCAGTTCTTC
CDR3 protein: CASSSGRELPINEQFF

V gene: TRBV29-1
D gene: .
J gene: TRBJ2-2
clone size: .
CDR3 DNA: TGCAGCGGGTACGCCCGTAGGGCGAACACCGGGGAGCTGTTTTTT
CDR3 protein: CSGYARRANTGELFF

V gene: TRBV24-1
D gene: .
J gene: TRBJ2-2
clone size: .
CDR3 DNA: TGTGCCACCAGTGATTCCCGGCCGGAGCTGTTTTTT
CDR3 protein: CATSDSRPELFF

V gene: TRBV27
D gene: .
J gene: TRBJ2-7
clone size: .
CDR3 DNA: TGTGCCAGCAGTCCGGCTAGCGTATACGAGCAGTACTTC
CDR3 protein: CASSPASVYEQYF

V gene: TRBV5-6
D gene: TRBD1
J gene: TRBJ1-2
clone size: .
CDR3 DNA: TGTGCCAGCAGCTTTTATCAGGGGGTGAATGGCTACACCTTC
CDR3 protein: CASSFYQGVNGYTF

V gene: TRBV4-3
D gene: .
J gene: TRBJ2-3
clone size: few
CDR3 DNA: TGCGCCAGCAGCCAAGATCGCGGCGGATCCACAGATACGCAGTATTTT
CDR3 protein: CASSQDRGGSTDTQYF

V gene: TRBV29-1
D gene: .
J gene: TRBJ1-1
clone size: once
CDR3 DNA: TGCAGCGTTGTAGTTAGGACACACACTGAAGCTTTCTTT
CDR3 protein: CSVVVRTHTEAFF

V gene: TRBV5-6
D gene: .
J gene: TRBJ1-2
clone size: .
CDR3 DNA: TGTGCCAGCAGCCCAAGACAGACTGGCTACACCTTC
CDR3 protein: CASSPRQTGYTF

V gene: TRBV6-6
D gene: .
J gene: TRBJ2-7
clone size: .
CDR3 DNA: TGTGCCAGCAGTTACTCGAACAGGGATGGAGGCGAGCAGTACTTC
CDR3 protein: CASSYSNRDGGEQYF

V gene: TRBV12-5
D gene: .
J gene: TRBJ2-7
clone size: .
CDR3 DNA: TGTGCTAGTGGTGCCCGAGGCGCGCACTCCTACGAGCAGTACTTC
CDR3 protein: CASGARGAHSYEQYF

V gene: TRBV5-1
D gene: TRBD1
J gene: TRBJ1-1
clone size: .
CDR3 DNA: TGCGCCAGCAGGGGGCAAGAGGGGGCGCAGAACACTGAAGCTTTCTTT
CDR3 protein: CASRGQEGAQNTEAFF

V gene: TRBV29-1
D gene: .
J gene: TRBJ2-1
clone size: few
CDR3 DNA: TGCAGCGTTGAAGATCTCTCGCAGAGCTACAATGAGCAGTTCTTC
CDR3 protein: CSVEDLSQSYNEQFF

V gene: TRBV28
D gene: .
J gene: TRBJ2-5
clone size: few
CDR3 DNA: TGTGCCAGCAGTTTGGAAGGCTTGCAAGAGACCCAGTACTTC
CDR3 protein: CASSLEGLQETQYF

V gene: TRBV11-3
D gene: .
J gene: TRBJ1-5
clone size: few
CDR3 DNA: TGTGCCAGCAGCTGCCAGGGTTATAGCAATCAGCCCCAGCATTTT
CDR3 protein: CASSCQGYSNQPQHF

V gene: TRBV10-3
D gene: .
J gene: TRBJ2-7
clone size: .
CDR3 DNA: TGTGCCATCAGCCCTAGAGAAACAGGTTCCTACGAGCAGTACTTC
CDR3 protein: CAISPRETGSYEQYF

V gene: TRBV6-5
D gene: .
J gene: TRBJ1-1
clone size: .
CDR3 DNA: TGTGCCAGCAGTTACTCGGGCAGGGTGAATGTTGGCACTGAAGCTTTCTTT
CDR3 protein: CASSYSGRVNVGTEAFF

V gene: TRBV11-1
D gene: .
J gene: TRBJ2-7
clone size: few
CDR3 DNA: TGTGTCAGCAGCTTCGGTCGAGGGAGCCCCTACGAACAGTACTTC
CDR3 protein: CVSSFGRGSPYEQYF

V gene: TRBV27
D gene: .
J gene: TRBJ2-6
clone size: few
CDR3 DNA: TGTGCCAGTCTTAAATTCTCTGGGGCCAACGTCCTGACTTTC
CDR3 protein: CASLKFSGANVLTF

V gene: TRBV7-9
D gene: .
J gene: TRBJ2-2
clone size: .
CDR3 DNA: TGTGCCAGCAGCTTTTACAGAACAACCGGGGAGCTGTTTTTT
CDR3 protein: CASSFYRTTGELFF

V gene: TRBV10-3
D gene: .
J gene: TRBJ1-2
clone size: .
CDR3 DNA: TGTGCCATCAGTGAGTCGCCAGGGAAGGGCTACACCTTC
CDR3 protein: CAISESPGKGYTF

V gene: TRBV28
D gene: TRBD2
J gene: TRBJ2-1
clone size: few
CDR3 DNA: TGTGCCAGCAGTGAAGGAACCCAGCGGGATAACAATGAGCAGTTCTTC
CDR3 protein: CASSEGTQRDNNEQFF

V gene: TRBV6-6
D gene: .
J gene: TRBJ1-4
clone size: .
CDR3 DNA: TGTGCCAGCACTTTATTTAATGAAAAACTGTTTTTT
CDR3 protein: CASTLFNEKLFF

V gene: TRBV5-5
D gene: .
J gene: TRBJ1-5
clone size: few
CDR3 DNA: TGTGCCAGCAGCTTGTGGGTAATCTCGGGGGCGAATAGCAATCAGCCCCAGCATTTT
CDR3 protein: CASSLWVISGANSNQPQHF

V gene: TRBV7-6
D gene: .
J gene: TRBJ2-3
clone size: .
CDR3 DNA: TGTGCCAGCAGCACCAAGGGGTGGGGGACAGATACGCAGTATTTT
CDR3 protein: CASSTKGWGTDTQYF

V gene: TRBV11-1
D gene: TRBD2
J gene: TRBJ2-2
clone size: .
CDR3 DNA: TGTGCCAGCAGCTCCTCCGGGACTAGTGGGGCGCCGAACACCGGGGAGCTGTTTTTT
CDR3 protein: CASSSSGTSGAPNTGELFF

V gene: TRBV10-3
D gene: .
J gene: TRBJ1-2
clone size: few
CDR3 DNA: TGTGCCATCAGTGATCTTAACTATGGCTACACCTTC
CDR3 protein: CAISDLNYGYTF

V gene: TRBV4-1
D gene: .
J gene: TRBJ1-1
clone size: .
CDR3 DNA: TGCGCCAGCAGCCAAGAAAGGTCAACTGAAGCTTTCTTT
CDR3 protein: CASSQERSTEAFF

V gene: TRBV29-1
D gene: TRBD1
J gene: TRBJ2-3
clone size: few
CDR3 DNA: TGCAGCGCTGGAGGTGACAGGGAAACGAGCACAGATACGCAGTATTTT
CDR3 protein: CSAGGDRETSTDTQYF

V gene: TRBV30
D gene: .
J gene: TRBJ1-1
clone size: .
CDR3 DNA: TGTGCCTGGACCGCCCTCCGAGGGGGGAACACTGAAGCTTTCTTT
CDR3 protein: CAWTALRGGNTEAFF

V gene: TRBV11-1
D gene: TRBD2
J gene: TRBJ2-1
clone size: .
CDR3 DNA: TGTGCCAGCAGCTTTCCGTCTCTAGCGGGAGGAGGGGTTAACTCCTACAATGAGCAGTTCTTC
CDR3 protein: CASSFPSLAGGGVNSYNEQFF

V gene: TRBV28
D gene: .
J gene: TRBJ2-7
clone size: few
CDR3 DNA: TGTGCCAGCGAGACTAGGCTCTATGAGCAATTCTTC
CDR3 protein: CASETRLYEQFF

V gene: TRBV20-1
D gene: .
J gene: TRBJ2-7
clone size: .
CDR3 DNA: TGCAGTACCTCCGGTGGGCTCGCCGTCTCCTACGAGCAGTACTTC
CDR3 protein: CSTSGGLAVSYEQYF

V gene: TRBV20-1
D gene: .
J gene: TRBJ2-7
clone size: few
CDR3 DNA: TGCAGTGCTAGAGACCGAAACAGGGCCACGGACGAGAACTTC
CDR3 protein: CSARDRNRATDENF

V gene: TRBV6-2/TRBV6-3
D gene: .
J gene: TRBJ1-2
clone size: .
CDR3 DNA: TGTGCCAGCATCGGGGGAAACTATGGCTACACCTTC
CDR3 protein: CASIGGNYGYTF

V gene: TRBV19
D gene: .
J gene: TRBJ2-1
clone size: .
CDR3 DNA: TGTGCCAGTAGTATTGAAGTCAGGGCTTCCTACAATGAGCAGTTCTTC
CDR3 protein: CASSIEVRASYNEQFF

V gene: TRBV2
D gene: .
J gene: TRBJ2-5
clone size: .
CDR3 DNA: TGTGCCAGCAGCAGCGTTCGGGGGAACCGAGAGACCCAGTACTTC
CDR3 protein: CASSSVRGNRETQYF

V gene: TRBV20-1
D gene: .
J gene: TRBJ2-1
clone size: .
CDR3 DNA: TGCAGTGCTAGACTTGACAGAGCCGGGAATGAGCAGTTCTTC
CDR3 protein: CSARLDRAGNEQFF

V gene: TRBV12-3/TRBV12-4
D gene: .
J gene: TRBJ2-2
clone size: .
CDR3 DNA: TGTGCCAGCAGTTTACTTGCCGGGGAGCGGTTTTTT
CDR3 protein: CASSLLAGERFF

V gene: TRBV11-2
D gene: TRBD2
J gene: TRBJ2-1
clone size: .
CDR3 DNA: TGTGCCAGCAGCTTCGAGCGGGGGGTCTACAATGAGCAGTTCTTC
CDR3 protein: CASSFERGVYNEQFF